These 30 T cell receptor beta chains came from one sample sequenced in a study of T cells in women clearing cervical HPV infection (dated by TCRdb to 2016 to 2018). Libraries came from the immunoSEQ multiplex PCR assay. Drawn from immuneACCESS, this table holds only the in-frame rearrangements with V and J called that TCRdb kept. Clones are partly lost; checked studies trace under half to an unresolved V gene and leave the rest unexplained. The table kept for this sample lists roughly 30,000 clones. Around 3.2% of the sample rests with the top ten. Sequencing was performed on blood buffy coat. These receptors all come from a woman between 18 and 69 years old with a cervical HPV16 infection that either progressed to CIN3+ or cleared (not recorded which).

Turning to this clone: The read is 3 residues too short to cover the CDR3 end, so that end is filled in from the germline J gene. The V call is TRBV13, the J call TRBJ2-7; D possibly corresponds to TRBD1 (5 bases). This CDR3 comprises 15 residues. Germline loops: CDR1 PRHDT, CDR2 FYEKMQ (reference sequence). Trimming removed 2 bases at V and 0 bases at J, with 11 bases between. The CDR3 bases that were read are TGTGCCAGCAGCTTATTTAGGGGCAGCTCCTACGAG. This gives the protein CASSLFRGSSYE. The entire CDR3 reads CASSLFRGSSYEQYF.

CDR3 in amino acids: CASSAKVGGYEQYF. The CDR3 bases that were read are TGCGCCAGCAGCGCGAAGGTCGGGGGCTACGAG. The V gene is TRBV5-1, the J gene TRBJ2-7, with D maybe TRBD2 (6 bases). The CDR3 extends 3 residues past the end of the read, so its final part is completed from the germline J gene. V was pared by 4 bases and J by 3 bases, with 14 bases between. Germline V CDR1 and CDR2: SGHRS, YFSETQ. This CDR3 is built from 14 residues.

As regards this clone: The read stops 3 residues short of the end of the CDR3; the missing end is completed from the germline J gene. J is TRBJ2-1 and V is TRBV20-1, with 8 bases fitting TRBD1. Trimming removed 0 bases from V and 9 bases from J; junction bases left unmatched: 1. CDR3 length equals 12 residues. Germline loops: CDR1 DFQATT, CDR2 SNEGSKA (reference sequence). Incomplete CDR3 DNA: TGCAGTGCTAGAGACAGGGGGCCTGAG. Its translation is CSARDRGPE. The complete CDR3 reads CSARDRGPEQFF.

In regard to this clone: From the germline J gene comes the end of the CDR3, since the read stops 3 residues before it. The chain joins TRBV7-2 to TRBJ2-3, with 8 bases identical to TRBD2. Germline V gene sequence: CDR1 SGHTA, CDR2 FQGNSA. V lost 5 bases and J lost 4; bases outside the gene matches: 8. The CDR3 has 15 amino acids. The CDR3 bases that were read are TGTGCCAGCAGCCCCGAAGCGGGAGCAGCAGATACG. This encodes CASSPEAGAADT. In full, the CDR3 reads CASSPEAGAADTQYF.

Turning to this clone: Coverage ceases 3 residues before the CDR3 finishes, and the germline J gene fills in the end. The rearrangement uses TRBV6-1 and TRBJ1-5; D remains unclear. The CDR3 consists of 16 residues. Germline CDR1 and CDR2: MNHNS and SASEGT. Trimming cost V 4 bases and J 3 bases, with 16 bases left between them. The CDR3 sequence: CASSAHRVRSNQPQHF. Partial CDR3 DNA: TGTGCCAGCAGTGCCCATCGTGTGCGGTCCAATCAGCCC.

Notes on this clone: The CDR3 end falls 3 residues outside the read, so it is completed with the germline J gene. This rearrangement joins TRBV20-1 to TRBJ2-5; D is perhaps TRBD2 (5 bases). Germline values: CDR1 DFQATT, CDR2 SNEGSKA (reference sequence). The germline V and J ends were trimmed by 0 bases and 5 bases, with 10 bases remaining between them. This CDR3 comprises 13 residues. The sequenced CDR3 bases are TGCAGTGCTAGAGATTTCACGGGGGAGACC. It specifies CSARDFTGET. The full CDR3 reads CSARDFTGETQYF.

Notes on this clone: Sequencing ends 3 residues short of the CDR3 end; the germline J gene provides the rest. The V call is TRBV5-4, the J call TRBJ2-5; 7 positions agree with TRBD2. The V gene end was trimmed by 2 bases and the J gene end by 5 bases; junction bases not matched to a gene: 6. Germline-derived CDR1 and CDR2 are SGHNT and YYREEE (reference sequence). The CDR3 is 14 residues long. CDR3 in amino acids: CASSFGGSRETQYF. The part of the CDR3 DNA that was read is TGTGCCAGCAGCTTTGGCGGGAGTAGGGAGACC.

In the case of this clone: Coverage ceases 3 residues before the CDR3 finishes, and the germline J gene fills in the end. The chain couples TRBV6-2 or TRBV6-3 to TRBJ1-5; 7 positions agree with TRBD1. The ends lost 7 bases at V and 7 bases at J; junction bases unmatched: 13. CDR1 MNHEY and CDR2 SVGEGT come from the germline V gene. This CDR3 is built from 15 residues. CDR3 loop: CASNTFNRGLQPQHF. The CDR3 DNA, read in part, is TGTGCCAGCAACACCTTCAACAGGGGATTACAGCCC.

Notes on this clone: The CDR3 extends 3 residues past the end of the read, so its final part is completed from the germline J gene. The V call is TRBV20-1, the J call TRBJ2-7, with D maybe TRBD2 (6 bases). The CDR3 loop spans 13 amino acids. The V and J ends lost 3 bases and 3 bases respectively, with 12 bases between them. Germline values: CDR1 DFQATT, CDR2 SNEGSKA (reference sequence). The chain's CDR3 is CSASFSGGYEQYF. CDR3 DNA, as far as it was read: TGCAGTGCTAGTTTTAGCGGAGGCTACGAG.

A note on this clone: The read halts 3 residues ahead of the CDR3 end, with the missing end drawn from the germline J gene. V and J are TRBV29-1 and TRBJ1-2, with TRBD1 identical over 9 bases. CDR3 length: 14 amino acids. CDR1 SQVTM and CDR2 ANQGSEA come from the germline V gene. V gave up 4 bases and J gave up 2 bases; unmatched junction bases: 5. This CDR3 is CSVGSGTGNYGYTF. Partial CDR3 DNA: TGCAGCGTTGGTAGCGGGACAGGGAACTATGGC.

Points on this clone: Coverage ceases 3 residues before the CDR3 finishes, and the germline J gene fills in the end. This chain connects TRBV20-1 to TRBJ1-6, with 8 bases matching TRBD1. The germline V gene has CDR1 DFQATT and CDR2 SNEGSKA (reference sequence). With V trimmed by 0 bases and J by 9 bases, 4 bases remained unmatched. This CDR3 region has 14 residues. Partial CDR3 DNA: TGCAGTGCTAGAGAGGACAGGGAAAGTTCACCC. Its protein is CSAREDRESSP. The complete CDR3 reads CSAREDRESSPLHF.

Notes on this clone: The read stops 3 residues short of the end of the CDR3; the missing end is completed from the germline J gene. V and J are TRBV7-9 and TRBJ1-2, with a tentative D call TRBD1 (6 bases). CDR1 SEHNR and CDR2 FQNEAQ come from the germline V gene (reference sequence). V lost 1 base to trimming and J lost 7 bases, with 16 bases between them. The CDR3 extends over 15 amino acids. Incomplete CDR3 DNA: TGTGCCAGCAGCTTAGGGGGGGGCGTTTTAGGTGGC. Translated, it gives CASSLGGGVLGG. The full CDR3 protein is CASSLGGGVLGGYTF.

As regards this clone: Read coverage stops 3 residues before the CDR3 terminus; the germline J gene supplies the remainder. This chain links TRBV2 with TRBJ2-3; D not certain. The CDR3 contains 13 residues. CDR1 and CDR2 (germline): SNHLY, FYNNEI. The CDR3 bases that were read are TGTGCCAGCAGTGAAACGGCCCAAGGGCCG. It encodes CASSETAQGP. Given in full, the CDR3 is CASSETAQGPQYF.

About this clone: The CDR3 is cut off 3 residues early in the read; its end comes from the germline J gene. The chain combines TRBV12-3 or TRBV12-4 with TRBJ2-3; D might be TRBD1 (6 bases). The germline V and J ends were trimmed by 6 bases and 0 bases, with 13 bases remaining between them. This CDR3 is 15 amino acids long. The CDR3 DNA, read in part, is TGTGCCAGCAGCCCCAGGGGACGTAGCACAGATACG. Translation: CASSPRGRSTDT. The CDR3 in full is CASSPRGRSTDTQYF.

The sequenced CDR3 bases are TGTGCCAGCGGAGTGACAGGGTTGTATGGGGATACG. Translating it yields CASGVTGLYGDT. In full, the CDR3 reads CASGVTGLYGDTQYF. This rearrangement joins TRBV5-4 to TRBJ2-3; 7 nucleotides match TRBD1. The read gets to within 3 residues of the CDR3 end, and the germline J gene fills in the rest. This CDR3 is 15 amino acids long. V shed 7 bases, J shed 6 bases, and the junction held 14 bases outside the gene matches. CDR1 is SGHNT and CDR2 is YYREEE in the germline V gene (reference sequence). The full variable domain, completed using reference TRBV5-4 and TRBJ2-3, is ETGVTQSPTHLIKTRGQQVTLRCSSQSGHNTVSWYQQALGQGPQFIFQYYREEENGRGNFPPRFSGLQFPNYSSELNVNALELDDSALYLCASGVTGLYGDTQYFGPGTRLTVL.

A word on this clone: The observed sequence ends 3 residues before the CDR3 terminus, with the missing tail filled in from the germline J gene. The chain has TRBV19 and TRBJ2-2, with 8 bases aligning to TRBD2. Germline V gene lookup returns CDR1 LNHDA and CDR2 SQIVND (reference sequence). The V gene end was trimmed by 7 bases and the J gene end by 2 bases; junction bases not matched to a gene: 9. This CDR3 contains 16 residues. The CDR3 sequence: CASKKWTSRNTGELFF. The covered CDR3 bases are TGTGCCAGTAAGAAATGGACTAGCCGAAACACCGGGGAG.

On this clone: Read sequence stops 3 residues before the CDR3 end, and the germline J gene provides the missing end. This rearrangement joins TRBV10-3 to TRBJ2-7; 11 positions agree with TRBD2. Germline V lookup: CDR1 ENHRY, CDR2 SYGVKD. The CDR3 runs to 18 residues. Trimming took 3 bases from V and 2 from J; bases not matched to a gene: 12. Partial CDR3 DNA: TGTGCCATCAGTGATATGACTAGCGGGACAAACCCGGCCTACGAG. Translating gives CAISDMTSGTNPAYE. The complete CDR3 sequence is CAISDMTSGTNPAYEQYF.

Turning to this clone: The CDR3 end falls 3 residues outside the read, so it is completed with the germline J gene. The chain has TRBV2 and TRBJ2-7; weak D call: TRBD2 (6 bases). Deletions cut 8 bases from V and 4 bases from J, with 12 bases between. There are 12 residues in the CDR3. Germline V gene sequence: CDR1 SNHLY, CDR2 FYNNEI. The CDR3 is CASGGTEYEQYF. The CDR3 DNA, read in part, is TGTGCCAGCGGAGGGACTGAGTACGAG.

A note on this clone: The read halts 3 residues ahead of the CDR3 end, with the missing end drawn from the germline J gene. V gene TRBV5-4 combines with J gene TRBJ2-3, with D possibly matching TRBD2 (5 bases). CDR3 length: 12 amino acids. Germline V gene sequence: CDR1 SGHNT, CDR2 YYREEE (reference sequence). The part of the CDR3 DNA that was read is TGTGCCAGCAGCTTAACTAGTAAAGCG. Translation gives CASSLTSKA. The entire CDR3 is CASSLTSKAQYF.

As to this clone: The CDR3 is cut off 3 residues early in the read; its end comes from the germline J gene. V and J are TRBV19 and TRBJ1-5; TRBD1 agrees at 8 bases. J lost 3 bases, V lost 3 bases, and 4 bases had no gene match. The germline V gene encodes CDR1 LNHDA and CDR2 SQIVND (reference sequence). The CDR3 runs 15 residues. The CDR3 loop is CASSISGQVNQPQHF. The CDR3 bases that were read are TGTGCCAGTAGTATTTCGGGACAGGTCAATCAGCCC.

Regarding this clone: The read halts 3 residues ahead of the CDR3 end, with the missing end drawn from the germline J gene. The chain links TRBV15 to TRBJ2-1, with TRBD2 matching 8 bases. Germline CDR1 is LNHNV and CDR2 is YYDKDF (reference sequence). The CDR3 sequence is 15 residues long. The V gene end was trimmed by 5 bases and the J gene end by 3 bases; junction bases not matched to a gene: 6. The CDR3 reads CATSGGTRSYNEQFF. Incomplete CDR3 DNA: TGTGCCACCAGCGGAGGGACTAGAAGCTACAATGAG.

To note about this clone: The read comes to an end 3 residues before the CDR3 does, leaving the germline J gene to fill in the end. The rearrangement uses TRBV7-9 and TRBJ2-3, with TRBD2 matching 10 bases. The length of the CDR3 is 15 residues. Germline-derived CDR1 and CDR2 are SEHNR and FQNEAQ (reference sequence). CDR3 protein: CASVLGTSEQETQYF. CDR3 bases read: TGTGCCAGCGTACTGGGGACTAGCGAACAAGAGACG.

The CDR3: CASSNRRGKGYDYTF. CDR3 DNA (partial): TGTGCCAGTAGTAATCGGCGGGGGAAAGGCTACGAC. The rearrangement links TRBV19 to TRBJ1-2, with a weak D call TRBD1 (5 bases). The read falls 3 residues short of the CDR3 end, and the missing part is taken from the germline J gene. The CDR3 sequence is 15 residues long. Germline loops: CDR1 LNHDA, CDR2 SQIVND (reference sequence).

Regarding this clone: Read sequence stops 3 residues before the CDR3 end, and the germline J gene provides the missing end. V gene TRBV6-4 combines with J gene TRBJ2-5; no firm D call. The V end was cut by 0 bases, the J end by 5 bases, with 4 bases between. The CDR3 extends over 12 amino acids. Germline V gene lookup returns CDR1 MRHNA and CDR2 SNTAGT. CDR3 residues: CASSDSGETQYF. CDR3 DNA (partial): TGTGCCAGCAGTGACTCAGGGGAGACC.

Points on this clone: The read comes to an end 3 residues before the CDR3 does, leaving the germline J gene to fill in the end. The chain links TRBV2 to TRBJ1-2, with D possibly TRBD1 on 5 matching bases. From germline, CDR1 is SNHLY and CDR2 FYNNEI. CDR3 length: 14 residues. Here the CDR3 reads CASSVNRFYGGYTF. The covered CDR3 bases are TGTGCCAGCAGTGTTAACAGGTTCTATGGCGGC.

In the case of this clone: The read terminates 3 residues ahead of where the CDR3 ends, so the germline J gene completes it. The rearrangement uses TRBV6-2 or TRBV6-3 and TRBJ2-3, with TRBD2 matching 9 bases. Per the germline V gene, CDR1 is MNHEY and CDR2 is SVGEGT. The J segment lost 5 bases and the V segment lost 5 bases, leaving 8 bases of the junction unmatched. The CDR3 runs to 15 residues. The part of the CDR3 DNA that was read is TGTGCCAGCAGTCCCCCGCGGGAGGGAAGAGATACG. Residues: CASSPPREGRDT. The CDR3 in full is CASSPPREGRDTQYF.

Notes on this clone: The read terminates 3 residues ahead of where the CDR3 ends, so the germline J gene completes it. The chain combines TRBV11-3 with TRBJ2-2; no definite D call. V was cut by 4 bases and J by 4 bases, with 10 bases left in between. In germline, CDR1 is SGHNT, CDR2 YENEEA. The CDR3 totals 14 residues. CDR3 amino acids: CASSYIPRTGELFF. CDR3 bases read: TGTGCCAGCAGCTATATCCCCCGCACCGGGGAG.

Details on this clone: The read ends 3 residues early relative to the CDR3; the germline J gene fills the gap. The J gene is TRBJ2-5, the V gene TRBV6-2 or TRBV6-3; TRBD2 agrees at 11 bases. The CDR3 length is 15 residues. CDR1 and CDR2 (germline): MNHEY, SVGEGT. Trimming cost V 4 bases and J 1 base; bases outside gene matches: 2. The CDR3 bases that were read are TGTGCCAGCAGTTTTCTAGCGGGAGGCCAAGAGACC. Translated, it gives CASSFLAGGQET. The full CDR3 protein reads CASSFLAGGQETQYF.

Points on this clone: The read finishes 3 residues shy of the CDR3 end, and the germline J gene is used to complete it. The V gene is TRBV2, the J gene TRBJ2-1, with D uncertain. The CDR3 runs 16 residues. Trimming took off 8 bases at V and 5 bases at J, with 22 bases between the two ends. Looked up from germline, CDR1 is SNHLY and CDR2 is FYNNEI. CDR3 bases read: TGTGCCAGCGGCTCCCCTGTCCGACAAGTCAACAATGAG. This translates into CASGSPVRQVNNE. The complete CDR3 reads CASGSPVRQVNNEQFF.

The CDR3 region is CSAREPSGGHYEQYF. The CDR3 DNA, read in part, is TGCAGTGCTAGAGAACCTAGCGGGGGCCACTACGAG. The V and J genes are TRBV20-1 and TRBJ2-7; 10 positions match TRBD2. Read sequence stops 3 residues before the CDR3 end, and the germline J gene provides the missing end. This CDR3 region has 15 residues. Germline CDR1 is DFQATT and CDR2 is SNEGSKA (reference sequence). The trim removed 0 bases at V and 3 bases at J, leaving 5 bases unmatched.